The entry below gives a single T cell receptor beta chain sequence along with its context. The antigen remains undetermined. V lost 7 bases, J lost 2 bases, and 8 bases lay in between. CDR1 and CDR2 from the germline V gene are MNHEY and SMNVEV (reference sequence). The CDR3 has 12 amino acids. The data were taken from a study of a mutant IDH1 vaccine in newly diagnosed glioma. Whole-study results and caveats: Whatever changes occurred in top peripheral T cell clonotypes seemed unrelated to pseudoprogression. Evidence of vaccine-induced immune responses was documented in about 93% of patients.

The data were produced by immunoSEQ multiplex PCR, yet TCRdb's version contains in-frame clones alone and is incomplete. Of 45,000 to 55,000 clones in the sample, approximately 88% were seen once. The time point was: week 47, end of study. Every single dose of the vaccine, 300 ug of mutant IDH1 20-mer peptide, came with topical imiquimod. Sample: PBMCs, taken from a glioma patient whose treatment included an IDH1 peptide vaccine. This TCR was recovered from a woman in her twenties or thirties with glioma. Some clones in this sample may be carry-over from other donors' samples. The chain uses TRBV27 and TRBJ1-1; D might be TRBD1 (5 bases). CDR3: CASNRGNTEAFF. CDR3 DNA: TGTGCCAGCAACCGGGGCAACACTGAAGCTTTCTTT.